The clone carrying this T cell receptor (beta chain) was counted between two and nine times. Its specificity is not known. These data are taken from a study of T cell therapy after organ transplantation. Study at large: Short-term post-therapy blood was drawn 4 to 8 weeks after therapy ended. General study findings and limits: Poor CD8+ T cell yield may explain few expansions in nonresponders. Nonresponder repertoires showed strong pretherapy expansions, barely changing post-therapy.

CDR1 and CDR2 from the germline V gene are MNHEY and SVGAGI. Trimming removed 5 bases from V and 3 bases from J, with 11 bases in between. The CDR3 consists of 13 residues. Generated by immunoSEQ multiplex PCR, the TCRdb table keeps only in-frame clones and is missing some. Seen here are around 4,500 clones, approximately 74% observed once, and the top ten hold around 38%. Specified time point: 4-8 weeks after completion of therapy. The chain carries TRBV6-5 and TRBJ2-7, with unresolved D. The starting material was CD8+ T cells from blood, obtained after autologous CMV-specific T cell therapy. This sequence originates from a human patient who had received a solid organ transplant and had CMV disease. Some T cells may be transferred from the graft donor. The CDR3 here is CASSEPSLYEQYF. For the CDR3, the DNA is TGTGCCAGCAGTGAACCAAGCCTCTACGAGCAGTACTTC.